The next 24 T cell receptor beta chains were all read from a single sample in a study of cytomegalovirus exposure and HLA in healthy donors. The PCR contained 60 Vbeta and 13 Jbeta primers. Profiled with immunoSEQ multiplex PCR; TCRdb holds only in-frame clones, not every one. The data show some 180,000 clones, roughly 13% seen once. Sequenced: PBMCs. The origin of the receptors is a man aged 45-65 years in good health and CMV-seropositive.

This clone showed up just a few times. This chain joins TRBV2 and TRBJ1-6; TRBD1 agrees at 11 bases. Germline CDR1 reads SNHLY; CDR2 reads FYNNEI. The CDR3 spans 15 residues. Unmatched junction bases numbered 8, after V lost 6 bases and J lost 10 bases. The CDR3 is CASRGQGAPSSPLHF. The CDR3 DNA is TGTGCCAGCAGAGGACAGGGGGCGCCTTCCTCACCCCTCCACTTT.

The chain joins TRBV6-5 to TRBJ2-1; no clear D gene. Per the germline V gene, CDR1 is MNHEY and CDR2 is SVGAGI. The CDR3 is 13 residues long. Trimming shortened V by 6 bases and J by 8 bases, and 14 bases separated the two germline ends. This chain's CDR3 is CASSTALGYEQFF. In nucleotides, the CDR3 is TGTGCCAGCAGCACGGCCCTCGGGTATGAGCAGTTCTTC.

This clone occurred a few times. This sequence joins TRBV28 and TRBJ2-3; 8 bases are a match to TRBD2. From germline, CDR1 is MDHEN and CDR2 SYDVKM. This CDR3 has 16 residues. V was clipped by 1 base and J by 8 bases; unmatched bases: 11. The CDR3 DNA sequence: TGTGCCAGCAGTTTATATGGAGTGGCGGGGGGTGGTACGCAGTATTTT. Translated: CASSLYGVAGGGTQYF. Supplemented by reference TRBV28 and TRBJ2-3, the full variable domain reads DVKVTQSSRYLVKRTGEKVFLECVQDMDHENMFWYRQDPGLGLRLIYFSYDVKMKEKGDIPEGYSVSREKKERFSLILESASTNQTSMYLCASSLYGVAGGGTQYFGPGTRLTVL.

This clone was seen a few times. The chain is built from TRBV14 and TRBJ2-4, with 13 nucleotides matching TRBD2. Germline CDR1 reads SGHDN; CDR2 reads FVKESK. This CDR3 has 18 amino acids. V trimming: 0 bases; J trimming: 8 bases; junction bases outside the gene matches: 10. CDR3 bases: TGTGCCAGCAGCCAAGATAAGAGGACTAGCGGGGGTAGCGACATTCAGTACTTC. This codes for CASSQDKRTSGGSDIQYF.

CDR3 sequence: CASSSPRGGTNEQFF. The CDR3 nucleotides are TGTGCCAGCAGCTCCCCTAGGGGGGGTACCAATGAGCAGTTCTTC. The rearrangement links TRBV5-4 to TRBJ2-1; D is perhaps TRBD2 (7 bases). V lost 3 bases and J 6 bases, leaving 16 bases between the germline ends. Looked up from germline, CDR1 is SGHNT and CDR2 is YYREEE (reference sequence). The CDR3 is made up of 15 amino acids.

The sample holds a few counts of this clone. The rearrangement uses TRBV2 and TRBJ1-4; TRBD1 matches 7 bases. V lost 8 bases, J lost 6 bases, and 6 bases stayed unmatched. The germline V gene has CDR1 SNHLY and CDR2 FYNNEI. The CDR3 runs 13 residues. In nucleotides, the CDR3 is TGTGCCAGCCACAGGGACAGAGATGAAAAACTGTTTTTT. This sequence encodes CASHRDRDEKLFF.

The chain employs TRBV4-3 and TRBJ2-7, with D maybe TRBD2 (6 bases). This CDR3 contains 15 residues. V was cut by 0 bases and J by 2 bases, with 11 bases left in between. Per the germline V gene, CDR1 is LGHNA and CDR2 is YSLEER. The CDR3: CASSQDWGDTYEQYF. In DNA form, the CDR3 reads TGCGCCAGCAGCCAAGATTGGGGGGATACCTACGAGCAGTACTTC.

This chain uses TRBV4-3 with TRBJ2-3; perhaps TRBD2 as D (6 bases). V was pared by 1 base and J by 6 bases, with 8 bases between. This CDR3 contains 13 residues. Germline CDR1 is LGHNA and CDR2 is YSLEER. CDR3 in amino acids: CASSQGGVDTQYF. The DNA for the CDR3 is TGCGCCAGCAGCCAAGGCGGGGTGGATACGCAGTATTTT.

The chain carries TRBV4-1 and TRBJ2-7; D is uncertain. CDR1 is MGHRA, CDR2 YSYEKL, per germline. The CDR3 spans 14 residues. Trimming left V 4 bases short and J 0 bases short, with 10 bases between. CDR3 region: CASSRTESSYEQYF. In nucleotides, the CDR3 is TGCGCCAGCAGCCGAACGGAGAGCTCCTACGAGCAGTACTTC.

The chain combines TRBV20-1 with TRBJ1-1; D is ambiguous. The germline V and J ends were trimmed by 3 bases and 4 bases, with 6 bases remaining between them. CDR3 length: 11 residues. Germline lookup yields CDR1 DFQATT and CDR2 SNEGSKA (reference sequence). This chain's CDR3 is CSARGATEAFF. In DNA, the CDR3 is TGCAGTGCTAGGGGCGCCACTGAAGCTTTCTTT.

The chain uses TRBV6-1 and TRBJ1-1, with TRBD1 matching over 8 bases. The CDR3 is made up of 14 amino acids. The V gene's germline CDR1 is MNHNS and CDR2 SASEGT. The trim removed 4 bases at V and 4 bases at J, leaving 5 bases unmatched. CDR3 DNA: TGTGCCAGCAGTGTGGACAGGGTTGGCACTGAAGCTTTCTTT. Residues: CASSVDRVGTEAFF.

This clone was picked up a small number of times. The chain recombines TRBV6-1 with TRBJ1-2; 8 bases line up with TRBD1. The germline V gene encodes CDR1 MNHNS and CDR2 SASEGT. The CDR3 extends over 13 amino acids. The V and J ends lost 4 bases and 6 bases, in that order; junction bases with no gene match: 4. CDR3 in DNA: TGTGCCAGCAGTGTACAGGGGGAAGATGGCTACACCTTC. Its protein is CASSVQGEDGYTF.

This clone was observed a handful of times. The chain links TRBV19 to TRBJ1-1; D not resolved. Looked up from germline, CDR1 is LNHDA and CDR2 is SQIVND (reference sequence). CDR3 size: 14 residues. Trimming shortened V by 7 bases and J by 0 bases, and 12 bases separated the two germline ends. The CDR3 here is CASNRRILNTEAFF. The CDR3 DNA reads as TGTGCCAGTAATCGGCGGATCTTGAACACTGAAGCTTTCTTT.

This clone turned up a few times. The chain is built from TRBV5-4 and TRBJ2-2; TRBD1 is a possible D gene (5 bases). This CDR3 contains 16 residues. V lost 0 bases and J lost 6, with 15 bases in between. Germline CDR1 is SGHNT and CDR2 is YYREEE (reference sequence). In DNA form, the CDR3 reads TGTGCCAGCAGCTTGGGCGTCTCCAGGGTGGCCGGGGAGCTGTTTTTT. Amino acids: CASSLGVSRVAGELFF.

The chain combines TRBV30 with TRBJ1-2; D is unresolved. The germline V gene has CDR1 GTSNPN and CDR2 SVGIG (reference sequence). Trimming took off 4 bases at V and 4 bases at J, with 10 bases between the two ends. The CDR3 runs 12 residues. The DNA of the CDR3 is TGTGCCTGGACAAGAGGAATCTATGGCTACACCTTC. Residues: CAWTRGIYGYTF.

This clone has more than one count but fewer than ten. The CDR3 is CASKKGGLYTGELFF. The CDR3 bases are TGTGCCAGCAAGAAAGGGGGCTTGTACACCGGGGAGCTGTTTTTT. V and J are TRBV2 and TRBJ2-2; 7 nucleotides agree with TRBD1. With 7 bases clipped from V and 3 bases from J, the junction kept 8 bases outside the gene matches. The CDR3 is 15 residues long. Germline assignment: CDR1 SNHLY and CDR2 FYNNEI.

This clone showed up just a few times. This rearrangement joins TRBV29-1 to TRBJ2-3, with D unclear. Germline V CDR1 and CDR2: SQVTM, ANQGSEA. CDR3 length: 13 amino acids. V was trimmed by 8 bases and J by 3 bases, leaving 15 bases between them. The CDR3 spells CSYHRTETDTQYF. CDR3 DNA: TGCAGCTATCACAGAACCGAGACAGATACGCAGTATTTT.

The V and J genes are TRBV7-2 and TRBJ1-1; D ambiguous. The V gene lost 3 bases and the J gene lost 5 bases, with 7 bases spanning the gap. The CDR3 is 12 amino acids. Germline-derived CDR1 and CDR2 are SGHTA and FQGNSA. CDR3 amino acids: CASSFSQTEAFF. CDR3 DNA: TGTGCCAGCAGCTTTAGCCAAACTGAAGCTTTCTTT.

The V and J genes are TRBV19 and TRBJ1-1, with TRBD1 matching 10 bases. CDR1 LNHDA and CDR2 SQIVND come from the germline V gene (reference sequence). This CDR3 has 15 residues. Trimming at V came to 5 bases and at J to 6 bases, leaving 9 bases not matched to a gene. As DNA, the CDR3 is TGTGCCAGTAGTGGGGACAGGGGAATCTCGTCTGAAGCTTTCTTT. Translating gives CASSGDRGISSEAFF.

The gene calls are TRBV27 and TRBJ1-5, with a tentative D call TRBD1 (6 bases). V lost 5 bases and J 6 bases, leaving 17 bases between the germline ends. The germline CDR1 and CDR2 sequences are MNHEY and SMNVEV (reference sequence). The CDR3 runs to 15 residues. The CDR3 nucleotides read TGTGCCAGCAGTCCTAACTCCAGGGGAACTCAGCCCCAGCATTTT. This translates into CASSPNSRGTQPQHF.

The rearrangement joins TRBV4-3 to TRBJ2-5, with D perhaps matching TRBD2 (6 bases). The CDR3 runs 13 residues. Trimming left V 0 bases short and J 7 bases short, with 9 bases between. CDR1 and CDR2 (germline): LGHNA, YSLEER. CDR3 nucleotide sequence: TGCGCCAGCAGCCAAGAGCGGGGAGGGACCCAGTACTTC. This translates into CASSQERGGTQYF.

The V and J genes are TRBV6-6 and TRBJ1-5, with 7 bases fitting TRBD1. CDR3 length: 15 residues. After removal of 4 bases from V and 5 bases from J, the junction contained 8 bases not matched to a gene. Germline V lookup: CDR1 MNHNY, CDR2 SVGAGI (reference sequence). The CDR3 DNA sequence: TGTGCCAGCAGTTCGTACAGGGGAGGTGATCAGCCCCAGCATTTT. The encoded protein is CASSSYRGGDQPQHF.

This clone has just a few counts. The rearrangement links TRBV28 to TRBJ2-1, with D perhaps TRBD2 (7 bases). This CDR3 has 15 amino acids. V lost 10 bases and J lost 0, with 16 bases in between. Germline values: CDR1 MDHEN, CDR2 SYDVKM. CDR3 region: CATRGGGISYNEQFF. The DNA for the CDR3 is TGTGCCACGCGAGGGGGGGGGATCTCCTACAATGAGCAGTTCTTC.

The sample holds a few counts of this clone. The CDR3 sequence is CASSFGPGPSGEQYF. In DNA form, the CDR3 reads TGTGCCAGCAGCTTTGGCCCAGGTCCATCTGGCGAGCAGTACTTC. V and J are TRBV5-6 and TRBJ2-7; D unresolved. The ends were cut back, 2 bases at V and 6 bases at J, with 18 bases in the middle. Germline loops: CDR1 SGHDT, CDR2 YYEEEE. The CDR3 covers 15 residues. The entire variable domain, with the rest obtained from reference TRBV5-6 and TRBJ2-7, is as follows: DAGVTQSPTHLIKTRGQQVTLRCSPKSGHDTVSWYQQALGQGPQFIFQYYEEEERQRGNFPDRFSGHQFPNYSSELNVNALLLGDSALYLCASSFGPGPSGEQYFGPGTRLTVT.